This entry concerns a single T cell receptor (beta chain). The data are from a study of tissue T cells after allogeneic stem cell transplantation. About the study: Of the grafts for graft-versus-host disease patients, several were unmodified and three CD34-selected. Viable blood and marrow gave sorted CD3+ T cells if numbers allowed.

CDR3 length: 15 residues. The trim removed 5 bases at V and 2 bases at J, leaving 8 bases unmatched. Germline loops: CDR1 MDHEN, CDR2 SYDVKM. Clones were sequenced by immunoSEQ multiplex PCR, and TCRdb holds only the in-frame ones, with some missing. The repertoire consists of tens of thousands of clones, with 92% occurring once and the leading ten covering 3% to 4%. The V and J genes are TRBV28 and TRBJ2-7; 8 bases agree with TRBD1. This sample comprised blood, obtained before transplantation. The clonotype originates from a woman aged 40 to 75 who later had graft-versus-host disease after an allogeneic stem cell transplant. The CDR3 sequence: CASSTRDRLTYEQYF. The CDR3 DNA reads as TGTGCCAGCAGTACACGGGACAGGTTAACCTACGAGCAGTACTTC.